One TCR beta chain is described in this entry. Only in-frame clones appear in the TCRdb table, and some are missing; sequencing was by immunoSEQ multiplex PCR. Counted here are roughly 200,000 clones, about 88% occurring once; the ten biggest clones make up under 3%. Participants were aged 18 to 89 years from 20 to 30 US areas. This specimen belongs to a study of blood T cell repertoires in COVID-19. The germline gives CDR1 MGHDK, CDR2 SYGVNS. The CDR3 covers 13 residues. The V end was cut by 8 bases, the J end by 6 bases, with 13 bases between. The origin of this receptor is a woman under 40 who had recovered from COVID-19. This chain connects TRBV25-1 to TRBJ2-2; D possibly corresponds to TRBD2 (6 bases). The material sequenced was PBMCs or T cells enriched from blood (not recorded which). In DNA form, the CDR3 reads TGTGCCAGCGAGAGGAGGGAGGCCGGGGAGCTGTTTTTT. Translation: CASERREAGELFF. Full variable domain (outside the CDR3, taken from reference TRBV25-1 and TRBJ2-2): EADIYQTPRYLVIGTGKKITLECSQTMGHDKMYWYQQDPGMELHLIHYSYGVNSTEKGDLSSESTVSRIRTEHFPLTLESARPSHTSQYLCASERREAGELFFGEGSRLTVL.